This TCR beta chain originates from a study of blood T cell repertoires in COVID-19. About the study: Acute-phase and convalescent COVID-19 samples originated in the United States, Italy and Spain.

Seattle patients were enrolled while actively infected and followed longitudinally. TCRdb's copy holds only in-frame clones and misses some; the assay was immunoSEQ multiplex PCR. The sample includes approximately 210,000 clones, roughly 80% of them seen just once. The ends lost 4 bases at V and 3 bases at J; junction bases unmatched: 6. Germline loops: CDR1 LNHDA, CDR2 SQIVND (reference sequence). CDR3 length equals 14 residues. Source material: peripheral blood. This sequence was found in a woman older than 75 with COVID-19, enrolled during active disease. The genes are TRBV19 and TRBJ2-7, with 7 bases aligning to TRBD1. CDR3 loop: CASSTAGGIYEQYF. As DNA, the CDR3 is TGTGCCAGTAGTACGGCAGGGGGTATCTACGAGCAGTACTTC.